This T cell receptor (beta chain) derives from a study of control samples from healthy donors and cancer patients. The CDR3 consists of 11 residues. V was cut by 8 bases and J by 2 bases, with 7 bases left in between. Germline values: CDR1 MNHEY, CDR2 SVGAGI. The assay was immunoSEQ multiplex PCR, and TCRdb's table has in-frame clones only and misses some. The data hold around 200,000 clones, with just under 95% observed a single time. The sample taken for sequencing was blood. The clonotype originates from a man younger than 35 in good health. This chain links TRBV6-5 with TRBJ2-7; D uncertain. The CDR3 is CASGWTYEQYF. The CDR3 nucleotides are TGTGCCAGCGGGTGGACCTACGAGCAGTACTTC.